The 10 T cell receptor beta chains reported below all come from one sample, sequenced in a study of identical twins. Via MiXCR, TCRdb re-called the 5' RACE reads, giving one row per CDR3 protein. Of over 550,000 distinct CDR3 sequences listed, 7.1% are singletons. Another study also made use of these data, one on yellow fever vaccine responses in identical twins.

The sequenced material came from PBMCs. These receptor sequences come from a woman between 18 and 29 years old in good health.

The chain combines TRBV7-9 with TRBJ2-1, with TRBD2 identical over 7 bases. Germline CDR1 is SEHNR and CDR2 is FQNEAQ (reference sequence). The CDR3 runs 17 residues. The trim removed 0 bases at V and 4 bases at J, leaving 9 bases unmatched. The CDR3 protein is CASSLANLAENYNEQFF. Written as DNA, the CDR3 is TGTGCCAGCAGCTTAGCAAACCTAGCGGAGAATTACAATGAGCAGTTCTTC.

This clonotype was seen repeatedly, ten times or more. V and J are TRBV29-1 and TRBJ2-1; D remains unclear. The CDR3 consists of 15 residues. The V end lost 0 bases, the J end lost 3 bases, and 12 bases lay between the germline ends. The germline gives CDR1 SQVTM, CDR2 ANQGSEA. CDR3 residues: CSVEEGSQIYNEQFF. In DNA, the CDR3 is TGCAGCGTTGAAGAAGGCAGCCAGATCTACAATGAGCAGTTCTTC.

The chain carries TRBV3-1 and TRBJ2-1, with TRBD1 matching over 8 bases. Unmatched junction bases numbered 10, after V lost 0 bases and J lost 0 bases. Germline V CDR1 and CDR2: LGHDT, YNNKEL (reference sequence). The CDR3 sequence is 19 residues long. The CDR3 here is CASSQDLPGQGSSYNEQFF. In DNA form, the CDR3 reads TGTGCCAGCAGCCAAGATCTACCAGGACAGGGAAGCTCCTACAATGAGCAGTTCTTC.

The chain joins TRBV3-1 to TRBJ2-3, with D hard to call. There are 14 residues in the CDR3. The germline V and J ends were trimmed by 0 bases and 1 base, with 5 bases remaining between them. Germline CDR1 reads LGHDT; CDR2 reads YNNKEL (reference sequence). CDR3: CASSQESRTDTQYF. The CDR3 DNA sequence: TGTGCCAGCAGCCAAGAGTCACGCACAGATACGCAGTATTTT.

This clonotype came up many times. The chain carries TRBV20-1 and TRBJ2-5, with D possibly being TRBD1 or TRBD2 (7 bases each). Deletions cut 5 bases from V and 4 bases from J, with 17 bases between. This CDR3 is built from 14 residues. Looked up from germline, CDR1 is DFQATT and CDR2 is SNEGSKA (reference sequence). The CDR3 region has the DNA TGCAGTGCTCGAAGACAGGGCGGGGGAGAGACCCAGTACTTC. Protein sequence: CSARRQGGGETQYF.

This clonotype showed up many times. The chain employs TRBV7-9 and TRBJ1-1; D is perhaps TRBD1 (5 bases). Germline V gene sequence: CDR1 SEHNR, CDR2 FQNEAQ (reference sequence). V dropped 4 bases and J dropped 3 bases, with 9 bases sitting between them. This CDR3 is built from 13 residues. This CDR3 reads CASSYRGDTEAFF. The CDR3 region has the DNA TGTGCCAGCAGCTACCGGGGGGACACTGAAGCTTTCTTT.

The chain couples TRBV24-1 to TRBJ2-1; D gene unclear. The CDR3 runs to 12 residues. The germline gives CDR1 KGHDR, CDR2 SFDVKD. V gave up 4 bases and J gave up 9 bases, with 9 bases separating them. CDR3 bases: TGTGCCACCAGTGAATCTTCCTCTGAGCAGTTCTTC. This encodes CATSESSSEQFF.

The rearrangement links TRBV20-1 to TRBJ2-3; TRBD2 matches at 11 bases. The CDR3 spans 16 residues. With 1 base clipped from V and 4 bases from J, the junction kept 7 bases outside the gene matches. CDR1 and CDR2 (germline): DFQATT, SNEGSKA (reference sequence). The CDR3 region is CSARAGSGRAADTQYF. The CDR3 nucleotides read TGCAGTGCTAGAGCTGGTAGCGGGAGGGCCGCAGATACGCAGTATTTT.

This clonotype was seen a handful of times. J is TRBJ1-2 and V is TRBV27; 7 nucleotides match TRBD1. CDR1 is MNHEY, CDR2 SMNVEV, per germline (reference sequence). This CDR3 is built from 17 residues. V gave up 8 bases and J gave up 0 bases; unmatched junction bases: 15. The CDR3: CASGIRGGGASNYGYTF. CDR3 coding DNA: TGTGCCAGCGGGATCCGAGGGGGCGGCGCATCTAACTATGGCTACACCTTC.

This clonotype was detected many times. The chain carries TRBV3-1 and TRBJ2-2; D might be TRBD2 (5 bases). V was cut by 2 bases and J by 0 bases, with 10 bases left in between. The CDR3 is 16 amino acids. CDR1 LGHDT and CDR2 YNNKEL come from the germline V gene (reference sequence). In nucleotides, the CDR3 is TGTGCCAGCAGCCAACGGGGTTCGACGAACACCGGGGAGCTGTTTTTT. Amino acid sequence: CASSQRGSTNTGELFF.